This T cell receptor beta chain was profiled in a study of Graves' ophthalmopathy and Graves' hyperthyroidism. Findings of the study overall: Among expanded thyroid clonotypes above 0.001 frequency, most also occurred in blood.

This clonotype was detected a few times. Antigen specificity is unknown. Scientists amplified the TCR beta CDR3 regions from RNA transcripts. Second-round multiplex PCR came after a first-round RT-PCR that employed HTBI primers. In TCRdb, the multiplex PCR reads were re-called with MiXCR into one record per CDR3 protein. Of around 670,000 distinct CDR3 sequences listed, 40% are singletons. V lost 3 bases, J lost 4 bases, and 12 bases lay in between. This CDR3 comprises 15 residues. Germline values: CDR1 SEHNR, CDR2 FQNEAQ (reference sequence). The chain joins TRBV7-9 to TRBJ2-2; the D gene is possibly TRBD1 (6 bases). The TCR sequence derives from an adult man with Graves' ophthalmopathy. Sequencing was performed on peripheral blood. The CDR3 DNA sequence: TGTGCCAGCAGCTTTACACAGGGCGGCACCGGGGAGCTGTTTTTT. Residues: CASSFTQGGTGELFF.